This TCR beta chain is drawn from a study of T cells expressing NK-cell markers (TCRdb year 2020). For the wider study: Fewer than ten donors provided sorted CD3+CD56+NKG2C+, CD3+CD56+NKG2C- and CD3+CD56-NKG2C+ T-cell subsets, whose TCR beta-chain repertoires were profiled. Seven of the eight sequenced donors were HCMV-seropositive and one was HCMV-seronegative. The eight sequenced donors were randomly selected healthy volunteers, three men and five women. The libraries were sequenced on Illumina HiSeq 2000/2500, MiSeq or NextSeq, producing 2 x 150 bp reads. The paper's findings and limits, for the study overall: Those dominant clonotypes were again the most abundant among CD3+CD56-NKG2C+ cells in several donors, at about 25-60.1%. Whether the expanded NKG2C-expressing T cell clones were specific for HCMV antigens remained unclear. For roughly 6 donors, the dominant CD3+CD56+NKG2C+ clonotypes were among the top 10 CD8+ clonotypes and accounted for roughly 1.0-7.5% of CD8+ T cells.

A commercial ELISA kit detecting HCMV-specific IgG in serum was used to determine HCMV serostatus. Peripheral blood mononuclear cells were isolated from blood by Ficoll density gradient centrifugation. Regarding this clonotype: What antigen it recognizes has not been identified.

Counted from cysteine to phenylalanine, this CDR3 has 17 amino acids. The nucleotide record is missing. The germline V gene yields SGHTA for CDR1 and FQGNSA for CDR2. For sequencing, an Illumina HiSeq 2000 was employed. TCR beta cDNA libraries were prepared using 5'RACE template switching, which introduced a universal primer site and unique molecular identifiers. cDNA synthesis was primed from the TCR beta constant segment and was followed by two successive PCR amplification steps. Processing in the source paper ran as follows. Reads were demultiplexed and grouped by UMI with MIGEC, and clonotypes were assembled and quantified with MiTCR. To remove erroneous sequences, TCR cDNA sequences were retained only when supported by two or more reads. The tcR package was used for downstream repertoire analysis, and clonotypes were matched across fractions by CDR3 nucleotide sequence plus V segment. VDJmatch was used to annotate antigen specificity against VDJdb, with one amino acid substitution in CDR3 permitted. TCRdb reprocessed the reads and assigns one entry to each CDR3 protein sequence, leaving out DNA. These V and J calls originate from TCRdb's pipeline instead of the authors' own analysis. The sample has about 260,000 distinct CDR3 sequences on record. More than 3.5% of the sample rests with the top ten.

The sequence is built from TRBV7-2 and TRBJ2-1; the TCRdb D gene call, TRBD2, has no DNA to confirm it. Sequenced sample: blood T cells: a sorted CD56 or NKG2C T cell subset, CD4+ or CD8+ T cells, or bulk PBMC T cells (not recorded which). The clonotype was recovered from a woman aged 18 to 75 in good health. The CDR3 reads as follows: CASSSSTKAWAGGEQFF.